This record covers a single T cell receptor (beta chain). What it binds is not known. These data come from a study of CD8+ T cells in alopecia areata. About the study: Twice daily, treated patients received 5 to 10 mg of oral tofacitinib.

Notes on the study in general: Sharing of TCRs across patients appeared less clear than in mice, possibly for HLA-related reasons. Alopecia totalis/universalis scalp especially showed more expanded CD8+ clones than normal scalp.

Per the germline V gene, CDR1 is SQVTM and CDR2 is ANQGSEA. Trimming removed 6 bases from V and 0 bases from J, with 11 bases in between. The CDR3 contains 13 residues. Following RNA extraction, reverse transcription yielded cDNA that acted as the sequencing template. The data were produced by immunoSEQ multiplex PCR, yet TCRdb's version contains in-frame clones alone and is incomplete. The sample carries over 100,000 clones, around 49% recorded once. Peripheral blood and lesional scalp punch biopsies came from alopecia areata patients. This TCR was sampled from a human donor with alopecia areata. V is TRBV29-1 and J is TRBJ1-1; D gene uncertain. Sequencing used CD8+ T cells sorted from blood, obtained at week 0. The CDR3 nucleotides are TGCAGCGTAGGTAGCTTCATGAACACTGAAGCTTTCTTT. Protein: CSVGSFMNTEAFF.